The next 28 T cell receptor beta chains were all read from a single sample in a study of human T cells and chemical hapten exposure. MiXCR, run by TCRdb on the RACE reads, gives a single entry per CDR3 protein. Of around 95,000 distinct CDR3 sequences in the sample, 9.5% to 14% are singletons; the top ten hold approximately 3.1%. As to time point: pre-sensitization, week 0. Noted treatment: therapeutic diphenylcyclopropenone sensitization with weekly scalp DPC. The material sequenced was whole blood, taken in connection with sensitization to the hapten diphenylcyclopropenone (DPC). All receptors derive from a woman aged 60-70 years with alopecia areata. Some clones in this sample may be carry-over from other donors' samples.

This clonotype was counted at least ten times. The V call is TRBV7-6, the J call TRBJ1-1; unclear D gene. CDR1 is SGHVS, CDR2 FNYEAQ, per germline. V lost 1 base to trimming and J lost 6 bases, with 6 bases between them. This CDR3 is built from 12 residues. The CDR3 region is CASSLDGSEAFF. CDR3 nucleotides: TGTGCCAGCAGCTTAGATGGATCTGAAGCTTTCTTT.

The chain couples TRBV2 to TRBJ1-5; tentatively, D is TRBD1 (6 bases). Germline CDR1 and CDR2: SNHLY and FYNNEI. V was shortened by 4 bases and J by 0 bases, with 7 bases between the two germline ends. The CDR3 has 14 residues. CDR3 bases: TGTGCCAGCAGTGGACAGGATAGCAATCAGCCCCAGCATTTT. Translated, it gives CASSGQDSNQPQHF.

This clonotype was seen repeatedly, ten times or more. The chain couples TRBV4-2 to TRBJ2-3; D unresolved. The CDR3 length is 13 residues. Between the trimmed V and J ends, which lost 0 bases and 4 bases, there was a span of 5 bases. Germline V gene data show CDR1 as LGHNA and CDR2 as YNFKEQ. The CDR3 sequence is CASSQDNPDTQYF. The CDR3 DNA is TGTGCCAGCAGCCAAGATAACCCAGATACGCAGTATTTT.

This clonotype has a count of ten or more. CDR3 amino acids: CSVEEVVGIVRDRGTEAFF. The DNA of the CDR3 is TGCAGCGTTGAAGAAGTGGTTGGTATAGTCCGGGACAGGGGTACTGAAGCTTTCTTT. The rearrangement uses TRBV29-1 and TRBJ1-1; 10 nucleotides match TRBD1. CDR3 length equals 19 residues. Unmatched junction bases numbered 18, after V lost 0 bases and J lost 5 bases. Germline V CDR1 and CDR2: SQVTM, ANQGSEA.

This clonotype has just a few counts. This chain links TRBV29-1 with TRBJ2-1; the D gene is possibly TRBD1 (6 bases). The CDR3 contains 16 residues. V was cut by 4 bases and J by 0 bases, with 16 bases left in between. Germline CDR1 and CDR2: SQVTM and ANQGSEA. The CDR3 is CSVARTEKSSYNEQFF. The CDR3 coding sequence is TGCAGCGTTGCCCGGACAGAAAAGAGCTCCTACAATGAGCAGTTCTTC.

In its sample, this clonotype was seen a few times. The V gene is TRBV7-9, the J gene TRBJ1-2; D is unclear. Germline-derived CDR1 and CDR2 are SEHNR and FQNEAQ (reference sequence). This CDR3 spans 12 amino acids. Between the trimmed V and J ends, which lost 2 bases and 6 bases, there was a span of 7 bases. CDR3 DNA: TGTGCCAGCAGCTTACAAGTGGATGGCTACACCTTC. It yields the protein CASSLQVDGYTF.

The table lists this clonotype with a few counts. The chain recombines TRBV29-1 with TRBJ1-1, with D possibly matching TRBD1 (6 bases). Per the germline V gene, CDR1 is SQVTM and CDR2 is ANQGSEA. The CDR3 is 13 residues long. The ends were cut back, 6 bases at V and 4 bases at J, with 15 bases in the middle. CDR3 region: CSVAGTPITEAFF. The CDR3 DNA reads as TGCAGCGTGGCCGGGACACCGATCACTGAAGCTTTCTTT.

This clonotype was seen more than once but under ten times. V is TRBV20-1 and J is TRBJ2-7; a weak D match, TRBD1 (6 bases). The CDR3 contains 15 residues. Trimming shortened V by 6 bases and J by 5 bases, and 23 bases separated the two germline ends. Per the germline V gene, CDR1 is DFQATT and CDR2 is SNEGSKA (reference sequence). CDR3 in DNA: TGCAGTGCCCCGATCCCTACACAGGGAGACGACGAGCAGTACTTC. It codes for CSAPIPTQGDDEQYF.

V usage is TRBV7-9 and J usage is TRBJ2-3, with TRBD2 as a possible D gene (6 bases). CDR1 is SEHNR and CDR2 is FQNEAQ in the germline V gene (reference sequence). V was pared by 3 bases and J by 1 base, with 11 bases between. This CDR3 is built from 15 residues. In DNA form, the CDR3 reads TGTGCCAGCAGCTTTAGCGGTGCGGGCACAGATACGCAGTATTTT. Amino acid sequence: CASSFSGAGTDTQYF. Full variable domain (remainder filled in from reference TRBV7-9 and TRBJ2-3): DTGVSQNPRHKITKRGQNVTFRCDPISEHNRLYWYRQTLGQGPEFLTYFQNEAQLEKSRLLSDRFSAERPKGSFSTLEIQRTEQGDSAMYLCASSFSGAGTDTQYFGPGTRLTVL.

This clonotype was seen at least ten times. The V call is TRBV12-3 or TRBV12-4, the J call TRBJ1-5; D ambiguous. The CDR3 contains 12 residues. Trimming took 8 bases from V and 5 from J, leaving 10 bases between them. CDR3 nucleotides: TGTGCCAGCCGAGAGGCGCATCAGCCCCAGCATTTT. Amino acids: CASREAHQPQHF.

This clonotype was recorded at least ten times. The rearrangement uses TRBV11-2 and TRBJ1-6; 8 bases align to TRBD1. CDR1 is SGHAT and CDR2 is FQNNGV in the germline V gene. Germline trimming cut 4 bases from V and 9 bases from J; bases unmatched to any gene: 8. The length of the CDR3 is 15 residues. CDR3 amino acids: CASSSRQGWISPLHF. Written as DNA, the CDR3 is TGTGCCAGCAGCTCACGACAGGGGTGGATTTCACCCCTCCACTTT.

This clonotype was observed many times. V and J are TRBV28 and TRBJ1-2, with D maybe TRBD1 (6 bases). Per germline, CDR1 MDHEN and CDR2 SYDVKM. V dropped 5 bases and J dropped 2 bases, with 18 bases sitting between them. This CDR3 has 16 amino acids. CDR3 sequence reads: CASSPGASMGNYGYTF. CDR3 DNA: TGTGCCAGCAGTCCGGGGGCTTCAATGGGGAACTATGGCTACACCTTC.

This clonotype has a handful of counts. The V and J genes are TRBV29-1 and TRBJ2-7; 9 positions match TRBD1. V lost 4 bases and J lost 3; bases outside the gene matches: 7. Per the germline V gene, CDR1 is SQVTM and CDR2 is ANQGSEA. This CDR3 is 14 amino acids long. CDR3 sequence (DNA): TGCAGCGTTGCCGCCCGACAGGGGGGCTACGAGCAGTACTTC. Protein sequence: CSVAARQGGYEQYF.

The chain links TRBV5-1 to TRBJ2-5, with no clear D. The CDR3 runs to 13 residues. From germline, CDR1 is SGHRS and CDR2 YFSETQ. Trimming left V 0 bases short and J 5 bases short, with 8 bases between. The CDR3 region is CASSLEAWETQYF. The CDR3 nucleotides are TGCGCCAGCAGCTTGGAGGCTTGGGAGACCCAGTACTTC.

The chain joins TRBV9 to TRBJ1-2, with TRBD1 matching 8 bases. V lost 4 bases to trimming and J lost 7 bases; unmatched junction nucleotides: 9. The CDR3 consists of 14 residues. CDR1 is SGDLS and CDR2 is YYNGEE in the germline V gene. DNA for the CDR3: TGTGCCAGCAGCAAGCAGGGGGCGCTTCCTGGCTACACCTTC. As protein: CASSKQGALPGYTF.

This clonotype occurred a few times. This chain links TRBV12-3 or TRBV12-4 with TRBJ1-5, with D uncertain. Trimming took off 7 bases at V and 1 base at J, with 11 bases between the two ends. The CDR3 is 14 amino acids. The CDR3 sequence is CASTRQESNQPQHF. Written as DNA, the CDR3 is TGTGCCAGCACCCGGCAGGAAAGCAATCAGCCCCAGCATTTT.

Many counts were recorded for this clonotype. This sequence joins TRBV7-8 and TRBJ1-6, with 7 bases fitting TRBD1. The CDR3 is 16 residues long. V shed 0 bases, J shed 5 bases, and the junction held 4 bases outside the gene matches. Per germline, CDR1 SGHVS and CDR2 FQNEAQ. CDR3 nucleotide sequence: TGTGCCAGCAGCTTAGCGTCGGGACAGAATAATTCACCCCTCCACTTT. This encodes CASSLASGQNNSPLHF.

This sequence joins TRBV3-1 and TRBJ2-3, with D unresolved. This CDR3 is built from 14 residues. Deletions cut 5 bases from V and 6 bases from J, with 15 bases between. Per the germline V gene, CDR1 is LGHDT and CDR2 is YNNKEL (reference sequence). CDR3 residues: CASSTGWLTDTQYF. The CDR3, as DNA: TGTGCCAGCAGCACCGGCTGGCTAACGGATACGCAGTATTTT.

Ten or more counts support this clonotype. The V call is TRBV7-8, the J call TRBJ1-5; D call uncertain. Trimming shortened V by 2 bases and J by 6 bases, and 5 bases separated the two germline ends. The CDR3 totals 12 residues. Germline lookup yields CDR1 SGHVS and CDR2 FQNEAQ. In nucleotides, the CDR3 is TGTGCCAGCAGCTTATCGAGTCAGCCCCAGCATTTT. It translates to CASSLSSQPQHF.

The V gene is TRBV7-9, the J gene TRBJ1-6; a possible D gene is TRBD1 (5 bases). Deletions cut 6 bases from V and 6 bases from J, with 12 bases between. The length of the CDR3 is 14 residues. Looked up from germline, CDR1 is SEHNR and CDR2 is FQNEAQ (reference sequence). CDR3 in DNA: TGTGCCAGCAGGCCGATGGGGCTTAATTCACCCCTCCACTTT. Protein product: CASRPMGLNSPLHF.

This CDR3 is CASSLGDSYNSPLHF. CDR3 bases: TGTGCCAGCAGTTTAGGGGACAGTTATAATTCACCCCTCCACTTT. The genes are TRBV12-3 or TRBV12-4 and TRBJ1-6; 7 bases align to TRBD1. The CDR3 has 15 residues. V was clipped by 1 base and J by 4 bases; unmatched bases: 1.

The chain combines TRBV29-1 with TRBJ2-1; D is perhaps TRBD2 (6 bases). Per germline, CDR1 SQVTM and CDR2 ANQGSEA. The CDR3 has 14 residues. V lost 6 bases and J lost 4, with 16 bases in between. CDR3 sequence: CSVARLGLYNEQFF. In DNA, the CDR3 is TGCAGCGTCGCGAGACTAGGTCTTTACAATGAGCAGTTCTTC.

This clonotype was seen many times. This sequence joins TRBV10-3 and TRBJ2-3; D is undetermined. The CDR3 is 12 amino acids. V lost 6 bases and J lost 0, with 4 bases in between. The germline V gene encodes CDR1 ENHRY and CDR2 SYGVKD. The CDR3 here is CAISLSTDTQYF. DNA of the CDR3: TGTGCCATCAGCCTTAGCACAGATACGCAGTATTTT.

The chain employs TRBV14 and TRBJ2-7; the D is unclear. The germline V gene has CDR1 SGHDN and CDR2 FVKESK. V was clipped by 1 base and J by 5 bases, with 9 bases between them. The CDR3 consists of 13 residues. CDR3 DNA: TGTGCCAGCAGCCAAGTTGGTGGAAACGAGCAGTACTTC. Protein product: CASSQVGGNEQYF.

This clonotype was seen just once. This may come from a read error, since a much larger clone is one base off. V is TRBV29-1 and J is TRBJ1-2; D gene ambiguous. The CDR3 has 11 residues. Germline loops: CDR1 SQVTM, CDR2 ANQGSEA. Trimming removed 8 bases at V and 8 bases at J, with 15 bases between. The CDR3 sequence is CSYWAIGGYTF. The CDR3 bases are TGCAGCTACTGGGCCATTGGAGGCTACACCTTC.

This clonotype was seen many times. V is TRBV11-2 and J is TRBJ2-1, with 9 bases aligning to TRBD2. This CDR3 has 15 amino acids. Losses at the gene ends were 4 bases for V and 2 bases for J; bases not matched to a gene: 3. Germline V gives CDR1 SGHAT, CDR2 FQNNGV. For the CDR3, the DNA is TGTGCCAGCAGCTCCGCGGGGGGGACCTACAATGAGCAGTTCTTC. Its protein product is CASSSAGGTYNEQFF.

This clonotype was observed a few times. The rearrangement joins TRBV3-1 to TRBJ2-3; TRBD2 matches 10 bases. Germline-derived CDR1 and CDR2 are LGHDT and YNNKEL (reference sequence). CDR3 size: 17 residues. V gave up 1 base and J gave up 7 bases; unmatched junction bases: 11. The CDR3, as DNA: TGTGCCAGCAGCCAAGTCGATCGGAGCGGGGGGGCGCATACGCAGTATTTT. This sequence encodes CASSQVDRSGGAHTQYF.

This clonotype was seen more than once but under ten times. This sequence joins TRBV20-1 and TRBJ2-1, with D unresolved. The V end lost 5 bases, the J end lost 9 bases, and 20 bases lay between the germline ends. Germline V gives CDR1 DFQATT, CDR2 SNEGSKA (reference sequence). The CDR3 consists of 14 residues. The CDR3 nucleotides are TGCAGTGCTCTCCCACCCCAACGGCTGTTTGAGCAGTTCTTC. This translates into CSALPPQRLFEQFF.